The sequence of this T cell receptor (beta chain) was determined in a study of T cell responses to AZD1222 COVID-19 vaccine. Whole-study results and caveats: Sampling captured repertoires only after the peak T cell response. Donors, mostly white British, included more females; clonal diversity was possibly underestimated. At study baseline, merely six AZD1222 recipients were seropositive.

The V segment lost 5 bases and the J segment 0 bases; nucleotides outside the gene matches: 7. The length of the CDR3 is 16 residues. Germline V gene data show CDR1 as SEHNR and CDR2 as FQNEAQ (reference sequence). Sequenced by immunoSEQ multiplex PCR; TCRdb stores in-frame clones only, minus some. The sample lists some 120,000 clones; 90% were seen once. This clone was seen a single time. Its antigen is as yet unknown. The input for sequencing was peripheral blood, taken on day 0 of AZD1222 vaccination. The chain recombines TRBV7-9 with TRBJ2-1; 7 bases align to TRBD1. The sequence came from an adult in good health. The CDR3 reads CASSTLQGLSYNEQFF. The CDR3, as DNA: TGTGCCAGCAGCACCCTACAGGGGCTCTCCTACAATGAGCAGTTCTTC.